Presented here are 24 T cell receptor beta chains from one specimen sequenced in a study of blood T cell repertoires in COVID-19. Clones were read by immunoSEQ multiplex PCR, and TCRdb kept only the in-frame ones, dropping some. The profile shows 150,000 to 200,000 clones, 70% to 90% of them singletons. Specimen: peripheral blood. These receptors were obtained from a man aged 55 to 70 with active or convalescent COVID-19.

The V and J genes are TRBV5-6 and TRBJ1-6; no clear D. The germline V gene has CDR1 SGHDT and CDR2 YYEEEE. V lost 0 bases and J 6 bases, leaving 10 bases between the germline ends. There are 15 residues in the CDR3. The CDR3 reads CASSLGIGSNSPLHF. The CDR3 nucleotides are TGTGCCAGCAGCTTGGGTATTGGGAGTAATTCACCCCTCCACTTT.

A few counts support this clone. The V gene is TRBV6-5, the J gene TRBJ2-1; tentative D call: TRBD1 (6 bases). Per the germline V gene, CDR1 is MNHEY and CDR2 is SVGAGI. V lost 5 bases and J 0 bases, leaving 8 bases between the germline ends. The length of the CDR3 is 14 residues. The CDR3, as DNA: TGTGCCAGCAGTACAGGGAGCTCCTACAATGAGCAGTTCTTC. This encodes CASSTGSSYNEQFF.

The rearrangement joins TRBV7-3 to TRBJ2-3, with 8 bases aligning to TRBD2. Germline lookup yields CDR1 SGHTA and CDR2 FQGTGA. The CDR3 contains 14 residues. Losses at the gene ends were 5 bases for V and 5 bases for J; bases not matched to a gene: 6. This CDR3 reads CASSRGTRIDTQYF. The CDR3, as DNA: TGTGCCAGCAGCCGAGGGACTAGGATAGATACGCAGTATTTT.

The V and J genes are TRBV9 and TRBJ2-1; tentatively, D is TRBD1 (5 bases). The CDR3 runs to 14 residues. Trimming removed 4 bases at V and 8 bases at J, with 16 bases between. Per germline, CDR1 SGDLS and CDR2 YYNGEE. DNA of the CDR3: TGTGCCAGCAGCCCCATGGGGCAGAGGCATGAGCAGTTCTTC. Translated: CASSPMGQRHEQFF.

Only a few counts were recorded for this clone. The chain is built from TRBV5-1 and TRBJ1-1; no firm D call. CDR3 length: 13 amino acids. The V gene's germline CDR1 is SGHRS and CDR2 YFSETQ. V lost 5 bases to trimming and J lost 1 base, with 9 bases between them. CDR3 loop: CASRMRENTEAFF. The CDR3 coding sequence is TGCGCCAGCAGAATGAGGGAGAACACTGAAGCTTTCTTT.

The rearrangement links TRBV2 to TRBJ1-1; 7 positions match TRBD1. Trimming at V came to 7 bases and at J to 3 bases, leaving 5 bases not matched to a gene. Germline loops: CDR1 SNHLY, CDR2 FYNNEI. CDR3 length equals 13 residues. The CDR3 loop reads CASIQGEDTEAFF. In DNA, the CDR3 is TGTGCCAGCATTCAGGGGGAGGACACTGAAGCTTTCTTT.

The rearrangement joins TRBV6-5 to TRBJ1-2; D is ambiguous. CDR1 MNHEY and CDR2 SVGAGI come from the germline V gene. CDR3 length: 12 residues. V lost 7 bases and J 4 bases, leaving 10 bases between the germline ends. The CDR3 protein is CASNRGVYGYTF. For the CDR3, the DNA is TGTGCCAGCAATCGCGGAGTCTATGGCTACACCTTC.

This rearrangement joins TRBV7-8 to TRBJ2-3; D remains unclear. Germline V gene sequence: CDR1 SGHVS, CDR2 FQNEAQ. V was trimmed by 2 bases and J by 4 bases, leaving 10 bases between them. The CDR3 spans 14 residues. CDR3 nucleotide sequence: TGTGCCAGCAGCTTATTGTCCGGAGCAGATACGCAGTATTTT. It specifies CASSLLSGADTQYF.

The chain carries TRBV13 and TRBJ2-2; possible D gene TRBD2, 5 bases. This CDR3 has 14 amino acids. Trimming left V 5 bases short and J 8 bases short, with 15 bases between. Germline assignment: CDR1 PRHDT and CDR2 FYEKMQ (reference sequence). In nucleotides, the CDR3 is TGTGCCAGCAGCGCTCGTCTAGCATTAGGGGAGCTGTTTTTT. It specifies CASSARLALGELFF. Drawing the rest from reference TRBV13 and TRBJ2-2, the complete variable domain is AAGVIQSPRHLIKEKRETATLKCYPIPRHDTVYWYQQGPGQDPQFLISFYEKMQSDKGSIPDRFSAQQFSDYHSELNMSSLELGDSALYFCASSARLALGELFFGEGSRLTVL.

This rearrangement joins TRBV19 to TRBJ1-2; D perhaps matches TRBD1 (5 bases). V was trimmed by 5 bases and J by 5 bases, leaving 12 bases between them. Per germline, CDR1 LNHDA and CDR2 SQIVND (reference sequence). The CDR3 length is 13 residues. CDR3 sequence (DNA): TGTGCCAGTAGTCAGGGTAATTCTTATGGCTACACCTTC. Protein product: CASSQGNSYGYTF.

V is TRBV30 and J is TRBJ2-7; TRBD2 matches at 10 bases. Germline values: CDR1 GTSNPN, CDR2 SVGIG (reference sequence). V was pared by 0 bases and J by 4 bases, with 6 bases of the junction left unmatched. This CDR3 is 15 amino acids long. The CDR3: CAWSVGGTSVYEQYF. In DNA, the CDR3 is TGTGCCTGGAGTGTTGGCGGGACTAGCGTATACGAGCAGTACTTC.

This chain uses TRBV10-3 with TRBJ2-5; perhaps TRBD1 as D (7 bases). CDR1 and CDR2 from the germline V gene are ENHRY and SYGVKD. The V end was cut by 5 bases, the J end by 0 bases, with 13 bases between. This CDR3 has 15 amino acids. CDR3 region: CAISMAGGNQETQYF. CDR3 sequence (DNA): TGTGCCATCAGTATGGCAGGGGGGAACCAAGAGACCCAGTACTTC.

DNA for the CDR3: TGTGCCATCAGTGCAAAAGAGACCCAGTACTTC. It codes for CAISAKETQYF. The chain couples TRBV10-3 to TRBJ2-5; D gene unclear. Trimming shortened V by 4 bases and J by 3 bases, and 3 bases separated the two germline ends. This CDR3 is built from 11 residues. Germline CDR1 ENHRY, CDR2 SYGVKD.

The rearrangement joins TRBV10-2 to TRBJ2-1; 8 bases are shared with TRBD1. With 3 bases clipped from V and 8 bases from J, the junction kept 6 bases outside the gene matches. The V gene's germline CDR1 is WSHSY and CDR2 SAAADI. This CDR3 comprises 14 residues. The CDR3 protein is CASSDRGRVDEQFF. Here the CDR3 DNA reads TGCGCCAGCAGTGACAGGGGGCGAGTAGATGAGCAGTTCTTC.

The CDR3 DNA sequence: TGTGCCAGCACCGGGGACACAGATACGCAGTATTTT. This sequence encodes CASTGDTDTQYF. The chain uses TRBV2 and TRBJ2-3, with a weak D call TRBD2 (5 bases). The germline V gene encodes CDR1 SNHLY and CDR2 FYNNEI. The CDR3 totals 12 residues. With 7 bases removed from V and 2 bases from J, the gap between germline ends came to 7 bases.

This clone was counted between two and nine times. This chain joins TRBV4-1 and TRBJ2-3; weak D call: TRBD2 (6 bases). Trimming took 0 bases from V and 6 from J, leaving 13 bases between them. This CDR3 is 15 amino acids long. Germline V CDR1 and CDR2: MGHRA, YSYEKL. The CDR3 region has the DNA TGCGCCAGCAGCCAAGATGGGAGGTTTAGGGATACGCAGTATTTT. Protein sequence: CASSQDGRFRDTQYF.

V and J are TRBV5-5 and TRBJ2-7; 7 bases fit TRBD1. The CDR3 consists of 13 residues. V lost 5 bases, J lost 7 bases, and 9 bases stayed unmatched. The germline gives CDR1 SGHKS, CDR2 YYEKEE (reference sequence). The CDR3 protein is CASSYGQAWEQYF. The CDR3 DNA follows: TGTGCCAGCAGTTATGGACAGGCGTGGGAGCAGTACTTC.

The chain links TRBV4-2 to TRBJ1-3; no reliable D call. The CDR3 is made up of 17 amino acids. The V gene lost 0 bases and the J gene lost 0 bases, with 12 bases spanning the gap. Looked up from germline, CDR1 is LGHNA and CDR2 is YNFKEQ. The CDR3 protein is CASSQDSPSYSGNTIYF. The CDR3 nucleotides are TGTGCCAGCAGCCAAGATTCTCCTAGTTACTCTGGAAACACCATATATTTT.

This clone has more than one count but fewer than ten. CDR3 amino acids: CASSGGTDINYGYTF. In DNA form, the CDR3 reads TGTGCCAGCAGCGGAGGGACAGATATTAACTATGGCTACACCTTC. The rearrangement uses TRBV5-4 and TRBJ1-2, with 7 bases identical to TRBD1. The CDR3 consists of 15 residues. V was clipped by 4 bases and J by 1 base; unmatched bases: 7. The germline gives CDR1 SGHNT, CDR2 YYREEE (reference sequence).

The gene calls are TRBV19 and TRBJ1-2, with D possibly TRBD1 on 5 matching bases. This CDR3 has 16 amino acids. V lost 3 bases, J lost 8 bases, and 22 bases lay in between. The germline V gene has CDR1 LNHDA and CDR2 SQIVND (reference sequence). DNA of the CDR3: TGTGCCAGTAGTATCGATAGAACTGGACGGAGGGGAGGCTACACCTTC. Translated: CASSIDRTGRRGGYTF. Full variable domain (outside the CDR3, taken from reference TRBV19 and TRBJ1-2): DGGITQSPKYLFRKEGQNVTLSCEQNLNHDAMYWYRQDPGQGLRLIYYSQIVNDFQKGDIAEGYSVSREKKESFPLTVTSAQKNPTAFYLCASSIDRTGRRGGYTFGSGTRLTVV.

This chain joins TRBV4-1 and TRBJ1-3; TRBD1 agrees at 11 bases. CDR1 is MGHRA, CDR2 YSYEKL, per germline. The J segment lost 3 bases and the V segment lost 1 base, leaving 11 bases of the junction unmatched. The CDR3 covers 19 residues. The CDR3 sequence is CASSQVLSTGQGVGNTIYF. CDR3 DNA sequence: TGCGCCAGCAGCCAAGTTCTCAGTACGGGACAGGGGGTTGGAAACACCATATATTTT.

The rearrangement uses TRBV5-1 and TRBJ1-1; a possible D gene is TRBD1 (5 bases). The CDR3 runs 13 residues. In germline, CDR1 is SGHRS, CDR2 YFSETQ. V was clipped by 2 bases and J by 7 bases, with 12 bases between them. Written as DNA, the CDR3 is TGCGCCAGCAGCTTTGCAGGCACAGGTGAAGCTTTCTTT. This translates into CASSFAGTGEAFF.

The rearrangement uses TRBV6-5 and TRBJ1-1; TRBD1 agrees at 8 bases. Germline V gene sequence: CDR1 MNHEY, CDR2 SVGAGI. The V and J ends lost 2 bases and 2 bases, in that order; junction bases with no gene match: 4. There are 15 residues in the CDR3. The CDR3 reads CASSYRQGINTEAFF. The CDR3 DNA reads TGTGCCAGCAGTTACCGACAGGGGATTAACACTGAAGCTTTCTTT.

The gene calls are TRBV13 and TRBJ2-7, with a tentative D call TRBD1 (5 bases). The CDR3 contains 12 residues. V dropped 8 bases and J dropped 4 bases, with 12 bases sitting between them. Germline CDR1 reads PRHDT; CDR2 reads FYEKMQ (reference sequence). The CDR3 spells CASSGQGYEQYF. The CDR3 DNA reads TGTGCCAGCTCCGGGCAGGGTTACGAGCAGTACTTC.